This is a list of T cell receptor beta chains from one sample in a study of cytomegalovirus exposure and HLA in healthy donors. The repertoire was sequenced with immunoSEQ multiplex PCR; TCRdb's copy has only in-frame clones and lacks some. The sample includes about 99,000 clones, roughly 80% seen only once; the top ten take around 3.5%. Sequencing input: PBMCs. All receptors derive from a middle-aged man in good health and CMV-seronegative. Each CDR3 is given with its conserved first and last residue. Each record gives: clone size, D gene, J gene, CDR3 length, V gene, CDR3 protein, CDR3 DNA. A D gene is named only where the DNA matches it firmly. Some rows mark clone size as missing; the rest say once, few, many or name a class of expanded clone.

few TRBD2 TRBJ2-7 14 TRBV11-2 CASSLAGGSGEQYF TGTGCCAGCAGCCTCGCGGGCGGGAGCGGCGAGCAGTACTTC
- - TRBJ1-3 15 TRBV30 CAWSVSGDPGNTIYF TGTGCCTGGAGTGTATCAGGGGATCCAGGAAACACCATATATTTT
- TRBD2 TRBJ2-3 14 TRBV5-1 CASSPGGAVDTQYF TGCGCCAGCTCCCCCGGGGGGGCCGTAGATACGCAGTATTTT
few - TRBJ2-7 15 TRBV2 CASSEDGSDSYEQYF TGTGCCAGCAGTGAGGATGGGAGCGACTCCTACGAGCAGTACTTC
- - TRBJ1-5 14 TRBV15 CATSRGGGNQPQHF TGTGCCACCAGCAGAGGGGGGGGCAATCAGCCCCAGCATTTT
- - TRBJ2-3 17 TRBV21-1 CASSKGKERGYTDTQYF TGTGCCAGCAGCAAAGGAAAGGAGCGGGGGTACACAGATACGCAGTATTTT
few TRBD1 TRBJ2-1 16 TRBV2 CASRVDRGLSYNEQFF TGTGCCAGCAGGGTCGACAGGGGACTCTCCTACAATGAGCAGTTCTTC
medium-sized TRBD2 TRBJ2-1 15 TRBV5-8 CASSLGLAGGDEQFF TGTGCCAGCAGCTTGGGCCTAGCGGGGGGTGATGAGCAGTTCTTC
- - TRBJ2-3 12 TRBV5-1 CASGTSTDTQYF TGCGCCAGCGGGACTAGCACAGATACGCAGTATTTT
- - TRBJ2-3 14 TRBV7-2 CASSQEGGSDTQYF TGTGCCAGCAGCCAGGAAGGGGGTTCAGATACGCAGTATTTT
- - TRBJ1-1 13 TRBV11-2 CASSFDTNTEAFF TGTGCCAGCAGCTTTGACACGAACACTGAAGCTTTCTTT
- TRBD1 TRBJ2-7 15 TRBV4-2 CASSRQGASGYEQYF TGTGCCAGCAGCCGCCAGGGGGCAAGTGGGTACGAGCAGTACTTC
- TRBD2 TRBJ2-1 16 TRBV28 CASRLLAGVSGNEQFF TGTGCCAGCAGGTTACTAGCGGGAGTATCCGGCAATGAGCAGTTCTTC
- - TRBJ2-7 15 TRBV5-5 CASSLKGQEIHEQYF TGTGCCAGCAGCTTGAAGGGGCAGGAGATCCACGAGCAGTACTTC
- TRBD1 TRBJ2-7 14 TRBV18 CASSLLTGDYEQYF TGTGCCAGCTCGCTTCTGACAGGGGACTACGAGCAGTACTTC
- - TRBJ2-1 15 TRBV30 CAWSRLAIGYNEQFF TGTGCCTGGAGTCGGCTAGCGATAGGCTACAATGAGCAGTTCTTC
once TRBD1 TRBJ2-3 15 TRBV11-2 CASRRDRVSTDTQYF TGTGCCAGCAGGAGGGACAGGGTCAGCACAGATACGCAGTATTTT
- - TRBJ2-3 14 TRBV4-2 CASSQEGGPDTQYF TGTGCCAGCAGCCAAGAGGGGGGACCAGATACGCAGTATTTT
few TRBD1 TRBJ1-3 15 TRBV27 CASSTTGRNGNTIYF TGTGCCAGCAGTACGACAGGGAGGAATGGAAACACCATATATTTT
- - TRBJ1-5 15 TRBV1 CTSSHAIDSNRPQHF TGCACCAGTAGCCACGCCATAGATAGCAATCGGCCCCAGCATTTT
few - TRBJ1-2 13 TRBV7-8 CASSFVSGYGYTF TGTGCCAGCAGCTTTGTGTCAGGGTATGGCTACACCTTC
- - TRBJ1-1 13 TRBV7-9 CASSSEGNTEAFF TGTGCCAGCAGCTCGGAGGGGAACACTGAAGCTTTCTTT
- TRBD1 TRBJ2-7 15 TRBV7-9 CASSLGQGNAYEQYF TGTGCCAGCAGCTTAGGACAGGGGAACGCCTACGAGCAGTACTTC
medium-sized TRBD1 TRBJ1-6 15 TRBV9 CASSERQGADSPLHF TGTGCCAGCAGCGAACGACAGGGGGCCGATTCACCCCTCCACTTT
few - TRBJ1-3 17 TRBV30 CAWRGEGKFLSGNTIYF TGTGCCTGGAGAGGGGAGGGGAAATTCCTCTCTGGAAACACCATATATTTT
- - TRBJ1-5 14 TRBV15 CATSTQGSNQPQHF TGTGCCACCAGCACCCAGGGAAGCAATCAGCCCCAGCATTTT
- - TRBJ2-1 15 TRBV5-1 CASSLVQGVYNEQFF TGCGCCAGCAGCTTGGTGCAGGGCGTCTACAATGAGCAGTTCTTC
- TRBD1 TRBJ1-1 15 TRBV28 CASKERTGANTEAFF TGTGCCAGCAAAGAACGGACAGGGGCCAACACTGAAGCTTTCTTT
- TRBD1 TRBJ2-2 16 TRBV11-3 CASSSKGTGNTGELFF TGTGCCAGCAGCTCAAAGGGGACAGGGAACACCGGGGAGCTGTTTTTT
once - TRBJ2-7 15 TRBV19 CASSTGTPYSYEQYF TGTGCCAGTAGTACAGGGACACCATACTCCTACGAGCAGTACTTC
- - TRBJ2-5 10 TRBV10-2 CASLQETQYF TGCGCCAGCCTCCAAGAGACCCAGTACTTC
- - TRBJ1-1 12 TRBV27 CASSFQQGRAFF TGTGCCAGCAGTTTCCAACAGGGTCGAGCTTTCTTT
- - TRBJ1-5 15 TRBV28 CASRAWGDSNQPQHF TGTGCCAGCAGGGCCTGGGGGGATAGCAATCAGCCCCAGCATTTT
- - TRBJ2-3 14 TRBV19 CASGERAGTDTQYF TGTGCCTCTGGGGAGCGGGCGGGCACAGATACGCAGTATTTT
- TRBD1 TRBJ2-3 13 TRBV29-1 CSVDRGDTDTQYF TGCAGCGTGGACAGGGGGGACACAGATACGCAGTATTTT
- TRBD1 TRBJ1-5 15 TRBV19 CASSMGGQGHQPQHF TGTGCCAGTAGTATGGGAGGACAGGGGCATCAGCCCCAGCATTTT
- TRBD1 TRBJ2-7 14 TRBV28 CASTPGTGVYEQYF TGTGCCAGCACCCCCGGGACAGGTGTTTACGAGCAGTACTTC
once TRBD1 TRBJ1-1 14 TRBV28 CASRTDRENTEAFF TGTGCCAGCAGGACTGACAGGGAGAACACTGAAGCTTTCTTT
few TRBD1 TRBJ2-3 15 TRBV7-6 CASSNRGAHADTQYF TGTGCCAGCAGCAACAGGGGAGCGCACGCAGATACGCAGTATTTT
- TRBD2 TRBJ2-2 21 TRBV28 CASSLVGRWGFAGELAGELFF TGTGCCAGCAGTTTAGTGGGAAGATGGGGGTTTGCGGGGGAACTCGCCGGGGAGCTGTTTTTT
- - TRBJ1-5 16 TRBV4-1 CASSQSQGGYNQPQHF TGCGCCAGCAGCCAATCTCAGGGAGGGTACAATCAGCCCCAGCATTTT
- - TRBJ2-7 11 TRBV6-1 CASSLGRGHRF TGTGCCAGCAGTCTCGGTAGGGGCCACCGCTTC
- TRBD2 TRBJ2-7 18 TRBV4-1 CASSQGEGTSGRAYEQYF TGCGCCAGCAGCCAAGGGGAGGGGACTAGCGGGAGGGCCTACGAGCAGTACTTC
- TRBD1 TRBJ1-6 14 TRBV5-4 CASSLTGVGSPLHF TGTGCCAGCAGCTTGACAGGGGTAGGATCACCCCTCCACTTT
- TRBD1 TRBJ1-2 15 TRBV6-5 CASSYYPGGNYGYTF TGTGCCAGCAGTTACTATCCAGGGGGCAACTATGGCTACACCTTC
once - TRBJ2-1 13 TRBV12-1 CASSPRGGPKQFF TGTGCCAGCAGCCCTAGGGGGGGGCCCAAGCAGTTCTTC
once - TRBJ1-5 14 TRBV28 CASSRDISNQPQHF TGTGCCAGCTCAAGGGACATTAGCAATCAGCCCCAGCATTTT
- TRBD2 TRBJ2-4 14 TRBV28 CASSLGGGFNIQYF TGTGCCAGCAGTTTAGGGGGGGGATTTAACATTCAGTACTTC
- - TRBJ2-3 16 TRBV11-2 CASSLDLTGVTDTQYF TGTGCCAGCAGCTTAGATCTGACGGGGGTCACAGATACGCAGTATTTT
- - TRBJ2-7 13 TRBV7-8 CASSLPRSDEQYF TGTGCCAGCAGCTTACCGCGGTCGGACGAGCAGTACTTC
once TRBD1 TRBJ1-4 15 TRBV9 CASSAGQEFDEKLFF TGTGCCAGCAGCGCTGGACAGGAGTTCGATGAAAAACTGTTTTTT
- - TRBJ1-4 17 TRBV7-6 CASSSGTSGYGNEKLFF TGTGCCAGCAGTTCAGGGACTAGCGGGTATGGTAATGAAAAACTGTTTTTT
- TRBD2 TRBJ2-1 15 TRBV10-3 CAISLGGLAGSEQFF TGTGCCATCAGCTTGGGGGGGCTAGCGGGAAGTGAGCAGTTCTTC
- TRBD1 TRBJ2-2 16 TRBV6-1 CASSDGTGLNTGELFF TGTGCCAGCAGTGACGGGACAGGGCTGAACACCGGGGAGCTGTTTTTT
- TRBD1 TRBJ2-7 13 TRBV6-6 CASRLTGNYEQYF TGTGCCAGCAGACTGACAGGGAACTACGAGCAGTACTTC
- - TRBJ1-6 15 TRBV2 CASRETGSYNSPLHF TGTGCCAGCAGGGAGACAGGCTCCTATAATTCACCCCTCCACTTT
- - TRBJ2-2 16 TRBV28 CASSSSDPPRAGELFF TGTGCCAGCAGTTCGTCTGATCCGCCGAGGGCCGGGGAGCTGTTTTTT